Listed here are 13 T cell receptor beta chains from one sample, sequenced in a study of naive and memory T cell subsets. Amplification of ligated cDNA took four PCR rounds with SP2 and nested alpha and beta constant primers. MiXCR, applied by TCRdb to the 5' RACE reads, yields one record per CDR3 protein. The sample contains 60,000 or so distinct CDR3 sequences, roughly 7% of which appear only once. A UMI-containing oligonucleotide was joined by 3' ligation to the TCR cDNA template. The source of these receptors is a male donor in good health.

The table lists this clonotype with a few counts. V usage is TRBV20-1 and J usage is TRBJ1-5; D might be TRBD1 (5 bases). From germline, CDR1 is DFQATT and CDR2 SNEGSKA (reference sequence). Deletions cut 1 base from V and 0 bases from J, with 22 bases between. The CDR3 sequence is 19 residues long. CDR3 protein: CSARAWGVPQDYSNQPQHF. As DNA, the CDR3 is TGCAGTGCTAGAGCGTGGGGGGTCCCTCAAGATTATAGCAATCAGCCCCAGCATTTT.

The CDR3 DNA reads TGTGCCAGCAGTCCCTCCGCGAATGAGCAGTTCTTC. Protein sequence: CASSPSANEQFF. The chain joins TRBV2 to TRBJ2-1; D not certain. This CDR3 has 12 amino acids. Germline values: CDR1 SNHLY, CDR2 FYNNEI. Trimming left V 5 bases short and J 7 bases short, with 9 bases between. The full variable domain, rest sourced from reference TRBV2 and TRBJ2-1, is EPEVTQTPSHQVTQMGQEVILRCVPISNHLYFYWYRQILGQKVEFLVSFYNNEISEKSEIFDDQFSVERPDGSNFTLKIRSTKLEDSAMYFCASSPSANEQFFGPGTRLTVL.

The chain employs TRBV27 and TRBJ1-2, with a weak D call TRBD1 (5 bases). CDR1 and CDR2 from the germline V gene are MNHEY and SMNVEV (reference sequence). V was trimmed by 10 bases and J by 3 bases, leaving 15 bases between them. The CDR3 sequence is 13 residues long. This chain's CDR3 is CAISFLGDYGYTF. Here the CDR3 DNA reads TGTGCCATCAGCTTTCTAGGGGACTATGGCTACACCTTC.

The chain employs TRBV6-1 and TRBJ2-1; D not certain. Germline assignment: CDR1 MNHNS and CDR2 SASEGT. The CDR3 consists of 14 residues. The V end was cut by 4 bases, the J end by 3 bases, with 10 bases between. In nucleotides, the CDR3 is TGTGCCAGCAGTGGAAAGGACGACTACAATGAGCAGTTCTTC. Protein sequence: CASSGKDDYNEQFF.

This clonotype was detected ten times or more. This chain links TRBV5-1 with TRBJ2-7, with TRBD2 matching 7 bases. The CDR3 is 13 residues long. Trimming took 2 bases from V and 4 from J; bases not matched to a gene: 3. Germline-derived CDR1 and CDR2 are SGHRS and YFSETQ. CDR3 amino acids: CASSFPGGYEQYF. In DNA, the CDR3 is TGCGCCAGCAGCTTCCCGGGGGGTTACGAGCAGTACTTC.

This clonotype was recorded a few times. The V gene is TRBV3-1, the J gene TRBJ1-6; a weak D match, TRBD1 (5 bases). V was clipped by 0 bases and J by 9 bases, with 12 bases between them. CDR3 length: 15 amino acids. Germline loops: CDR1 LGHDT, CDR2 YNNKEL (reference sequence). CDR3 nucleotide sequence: TGTGCCAGCAGCCAAGATGGGGGTCTAGGTTCACCCCTCCACTTT. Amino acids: CASSQDGGLGSPLHF.

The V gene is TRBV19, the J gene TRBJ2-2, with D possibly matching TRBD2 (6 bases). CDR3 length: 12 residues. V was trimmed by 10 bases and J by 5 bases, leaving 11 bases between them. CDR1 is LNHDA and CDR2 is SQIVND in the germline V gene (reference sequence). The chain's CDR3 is CAMEGSTGELFF. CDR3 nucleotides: TGTGCCATGGAGGGGAGTACCGGGGAGCTGTTTTTT.

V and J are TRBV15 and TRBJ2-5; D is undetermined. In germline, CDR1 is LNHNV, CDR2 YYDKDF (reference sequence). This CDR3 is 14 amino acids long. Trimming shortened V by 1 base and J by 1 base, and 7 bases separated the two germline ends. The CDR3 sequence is CATSRGSSQETQYF. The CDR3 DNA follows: TGTGCCACCAGCAGAGGGAGCAGCCAAGAGACCCAGTACTTC. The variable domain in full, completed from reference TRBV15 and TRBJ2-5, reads DAMVIQNPRYQVTQFGKPVTLSCSQTLNHNVMYWYQQKSSQAPKLLFHYYDKDFNNEADTPDNFQSRRPNTSFCFLDIRSPGLGDTAMYLCATSRGSSQETQYFGPGTRLLVL.

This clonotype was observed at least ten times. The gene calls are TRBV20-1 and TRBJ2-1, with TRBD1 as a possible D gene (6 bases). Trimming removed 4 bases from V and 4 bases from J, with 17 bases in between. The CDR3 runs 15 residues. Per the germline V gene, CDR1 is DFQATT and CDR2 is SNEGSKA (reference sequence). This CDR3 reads CSATHAGVLYNEQFF. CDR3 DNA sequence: TGCAGTGCTACCCACGCAGGGGTTTTATACAATGAGCAGTTCTTC.

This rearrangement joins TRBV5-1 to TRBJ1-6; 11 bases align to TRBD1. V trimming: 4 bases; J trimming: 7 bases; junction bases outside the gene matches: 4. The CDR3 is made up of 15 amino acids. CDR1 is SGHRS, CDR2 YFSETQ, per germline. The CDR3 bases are TGCGCCAGCAGCCAAGGACAGGGGGCAAATTCACCCCTCCACTTT. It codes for CASSQGQGANSPLHF.

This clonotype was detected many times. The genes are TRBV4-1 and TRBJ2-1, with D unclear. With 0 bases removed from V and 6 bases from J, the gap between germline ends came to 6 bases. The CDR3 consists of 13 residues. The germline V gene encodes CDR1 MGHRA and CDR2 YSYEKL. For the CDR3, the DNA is TGCGCCAGCAGCCAAGATTGGTCCAATGAGCAGTTCTTC. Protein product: CASSQDWSNEQFF.

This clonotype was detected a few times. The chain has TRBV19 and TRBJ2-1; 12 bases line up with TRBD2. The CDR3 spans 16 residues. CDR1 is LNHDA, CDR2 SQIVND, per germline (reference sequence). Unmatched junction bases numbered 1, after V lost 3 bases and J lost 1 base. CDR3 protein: CASSMTSGRSYNEQFF. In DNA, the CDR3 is TGTGCCAGTAGTATGACTAGCGGGAGATCCTACAATGAGCAGTTCTTC.

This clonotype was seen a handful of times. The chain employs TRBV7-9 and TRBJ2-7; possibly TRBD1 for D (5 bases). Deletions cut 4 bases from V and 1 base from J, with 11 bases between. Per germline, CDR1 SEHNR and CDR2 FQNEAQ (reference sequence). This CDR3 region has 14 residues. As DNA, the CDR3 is TGTGCCAGCAGCTCCTCCGCAGGGTCCTACGAGCAGTACTTC. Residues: CASSSSAGSYEQYF.